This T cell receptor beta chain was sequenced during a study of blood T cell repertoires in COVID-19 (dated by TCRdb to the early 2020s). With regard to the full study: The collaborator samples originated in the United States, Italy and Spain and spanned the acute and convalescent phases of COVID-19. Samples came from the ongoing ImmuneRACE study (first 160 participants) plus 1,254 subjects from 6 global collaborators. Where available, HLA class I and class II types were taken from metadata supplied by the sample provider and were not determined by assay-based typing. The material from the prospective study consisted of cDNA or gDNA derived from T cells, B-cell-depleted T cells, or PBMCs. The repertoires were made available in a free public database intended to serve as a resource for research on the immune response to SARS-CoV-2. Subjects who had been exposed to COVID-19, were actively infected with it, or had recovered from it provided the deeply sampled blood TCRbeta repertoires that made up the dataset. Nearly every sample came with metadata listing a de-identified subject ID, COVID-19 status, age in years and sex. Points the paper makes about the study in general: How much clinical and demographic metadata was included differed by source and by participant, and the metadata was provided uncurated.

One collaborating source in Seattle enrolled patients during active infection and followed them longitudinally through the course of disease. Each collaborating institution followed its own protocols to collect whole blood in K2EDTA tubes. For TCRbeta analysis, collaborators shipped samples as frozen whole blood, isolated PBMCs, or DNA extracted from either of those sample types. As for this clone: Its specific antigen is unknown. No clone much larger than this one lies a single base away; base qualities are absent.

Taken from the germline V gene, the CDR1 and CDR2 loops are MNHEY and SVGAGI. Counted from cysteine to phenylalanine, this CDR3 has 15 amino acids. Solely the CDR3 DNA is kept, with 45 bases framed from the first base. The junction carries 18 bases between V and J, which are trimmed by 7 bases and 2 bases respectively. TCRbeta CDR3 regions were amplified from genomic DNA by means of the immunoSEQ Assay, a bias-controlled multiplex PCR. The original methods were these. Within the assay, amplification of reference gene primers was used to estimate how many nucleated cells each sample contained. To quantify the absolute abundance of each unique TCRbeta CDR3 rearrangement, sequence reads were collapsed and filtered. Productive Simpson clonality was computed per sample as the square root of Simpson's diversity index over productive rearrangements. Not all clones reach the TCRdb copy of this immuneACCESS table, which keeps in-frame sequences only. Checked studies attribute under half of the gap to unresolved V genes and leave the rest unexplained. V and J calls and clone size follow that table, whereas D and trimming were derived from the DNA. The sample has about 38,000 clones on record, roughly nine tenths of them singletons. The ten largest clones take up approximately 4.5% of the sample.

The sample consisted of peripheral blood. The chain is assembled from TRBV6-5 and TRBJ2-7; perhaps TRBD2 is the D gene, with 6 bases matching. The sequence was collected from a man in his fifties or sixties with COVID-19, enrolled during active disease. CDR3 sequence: CASTTRGTEAYEQYF. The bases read TGTGCCAGCACTACCCGGGGGACGGAGGCCTACGAGCAGTACTTC.